The 32 T cell receptor beta chains listed next were all sequenced from one sample in a study of identical twins. A single record per CDR3 protein comes from TCRdb applying MiXCR to the 5' RACE reads. The table includes around 510,000 distinct CDR3 sequences, approximately 15% detected once. The sample was also linked to a second study, of yellow fever vaccine responses in identical twins.

The sequenced sample consisted of CD4+ T cells sorted from blood. The source of these receptors is a woman aged 18-30 years in good health.

The CDR3 spells CASSPAAGTDTQYF. Here the CDR3 DNA reads TGTGCCAGCAGCCCCGCCGCCGGCACAGATACGCAGTATTTT. The V call is TRBV2, the J call TRBJ2-3; no definite D call. Germline CDR1 is SNHLY and CDR2 is FYNNEI. The V end was cut by 6 bases, the J end by 1 base, with 11 bases between. The CDR3 spans 14 residues. Combining the CDR3 with reference TRBV2 and TRBJ2-3 gives the whole variable domain EPEVTQTPSHQVTQMGQEVILRCVPISNHLYFYWYRQILGQKVEFLVSFYNNEISEKSEIFDDQFSVERPDGSNFTLKIRSTKLEDSAMYFCASSPAAGTDTQYFGPGTRLTVL.

CDR3 nucleotides: TGTGCCAGCAGCTTAGCATTTAGGTCCTACAATGAGCAGTTCTTC. It is translated as CASSLAFRSYNEQFF. The chain employs TRBV7-8 and TRBJ2-1; D gene unclear. Trimming stripped 0 bases from V and 1 base from J, with 7 bases between. Germline V gives CDR1 SGHVS, CDR2 FQNEAQ. This CDR3 comprises 15 residues.

This sequence joins TRBV20-1 and TRBJ2-3; TRBD2 agrees at 8 bases. The CDR3 covers 14 residues. V lost 1 base, J lost 6 bases, and 6 bases stayed unmatched. Per the germline V gene, CDR1 is DFQATT and CDR2 is SNEGSKA (reference sequence). The CDR3, as DNA: TGCAGTGCTAGAGTCGGGGGGGCGGTCGATACGCAGTATTTT. Its protein is CSARVGGAVDTQYF.

The chain combines TRBV20-1 with TRBJ2-1; D is tentatively TRBD1 or TRBD2 (7 bases each). The V gene's germline CDR1 is DFQATT and CDR2 SNEGSKA (reference sequence). V lost 8 bases and J 4 bases, leaving 15 bases between the germline ends. The CDR3 spans 13 residues. In DNA form, the CDR3 reads TGCAGTACCAGGGGGGGAAGTTACAATGAGCAGTTCTTC. Residues: CSTRGGSYNEQFF.

This chain joins TRBV6-1 and TRBJ2-7, with 9 bases matching TRBD1. The V segment lost 10 bases and the J segment 6 bases; nucleotides outside the gene matches: 10. In germline, CDR1 is MNHNS, CDR2 SASEGT. This CDR3 contains 13 residues. The CDR3 sequence: CATLTGQGFEQYF. Written as DNA, the CDR3 is TGTGCCACCCTTACGGGACAGGGTTTCGAGCAGTACTTC.

This clonotype was seen ten or more times. The chain uses TRBV28 and TRBJ2-7, with 7 positions matching TRBD2. Germline assignment: CDR1 MDHEN and CDR2 SYDVKM. This CDR3 has 13 residues. V lost 7 bases, J lost 0 bases, and 3 bases stayed unmatched. In DNA form, the CDR3 reads TGTGCCAGCACCGGGACTAACTCCTACGAGCAGTACTTC. Translated: CASTGTNSYEQYF.

This clonotype was picked up a small number of times. The V and J genes are TRBV7-2 and TRBJ1-1; D is ambiguous. Deletions cut 3 bases from V and 0 bases from J, with 8 bases between. Germline V gene data show CDR1 as SGHTA and CDR2 as FQGNSA. The CDR3 loop spans 14 amino acids. The CDR3 sequence is CASSFGSLNTEAFF. CDR3 coding DNA: TGTGCCAGCAGCTTCGGCAGCCTGAACACTGAAGCTTTCTTT.

On this clonotype: A much larger clonotype is one base distant, so this may be a read error. The rearrangement links TRBV29-1 to TRBJ2-3; D tentatively reads TRBD1 or TRBD2 (5 bases each). Germline CDR1 and CDR2: SQVTM and ANQGSEA. The CDR3 has 14 residues. Between the trimmed V and J ends, which lost 3 bases and 2 bases, there was a span of 12 bases. DNA for the CDR3: TGCAGCGTTGATCTTACGGGGACCACAGATACGCAGTATTTT. Its protein product is CSVDLTGTTDTQYF.

This clonotype was detected a few times. The gene calls are TRBV19 and TRBJ2-2; 9 bases match TRBD2. The trim removed 4 bases at V and 3 bases at J, leaving 6 bases unmatched. This CDR3 is 16 amino acids long. Germline CDR1 and CDR2: LNHDA and SQIVND (reference sequence). The DNA for the CDR3 is TGTGCCAGTAGTAGCCTAGCGGGAAGGGACACCGGGGAGCTGTTTTTT. Its translation is CASSSLAGRDTGELFF.

J is TRBJ1-4 and V is TRBV3-1, with TRBD1 as a possible D gene (6 bases). Trimming pared 4 bases from V and 8 bases from J, leaving 20 bases between. This CDR3 spans 16 amino acids. The germline gives CDR1 LGHDT, CDR2 YNNKEL (reference sequence). The CDR3 coding sequence is TGTGCCAGCAGCCCTGAAGGGGGAGTTAAGGGCGAAAAACTGTTTTTT. This translates into CASSPEGGVKGEKLFF.

This clonotype has at least ten counts. The rearrangement links TRBV5-1 to TRBJ2-1, with D perhaps TRBD1 (5 bases). The CDR3 runs to 15 residues. Per the germline V gene, CDR1 is SGHRS and CDR2 is YFSETQ. The V end was cut by 0 bases, the J end by 3 bases, with 10 bases between. The CDR3 sequence: CASSLEGQYYNEQFF. CDR3 DNA: TGCGCCAGCAGCTTGGAGGGGCAATACTACAATGAGCAGTTCTTC.

This clonotype showed up just a few times. The CDR3 sequence is CSAQTSNTGELFF. For the CDR3, the DNA is TGCAGTGCTCAGACATCGAACACCGGGGAGCTGTTTTTT. The chain is built from TRBV20-1 and TRBJ2-2; no clear D gene. Germline-derived CDR1 and CDR2 are DFQATT and SNEGSKA (reference sequence). This CDR3 has 13 residues. V dropped 5 bases and J dropped 0 bases, with 7 bases sitting between them.

This chain joins TRBV12-3 or TRBV12-4 and TRBJ1-2; no definite D call. This CDR3 contains 13 residues. Trimming cost V 2 bases and J 5 bases, with 9 bases left between them. The CDR3 here is CASSLRQQYGYTF. The CDR3 bases are TGTGCCAGCAGTTTAAGGCAGCAATATGGCTACACCTTC.

The table lists this clonotype with a few counts. The V call is TRBV29-1, the J call TRBJ2-5; D gene unclear. The CDR3 covers 11 residues. Looked up from germline, CDR1 is SQVTM and CDR2 is ANQGSEA. The V end lost 3 bases, the J end lost 3 bases, and 5 bases lay between the germline ends. Here the CDR3 DNA reads TGCAGCGTTGAGGATGAAGAGACCCAGTACTTC. As protein: CSVEDEETQYF.

In its sample, this clonotype was seen many times. The chain carries TRBV12-3 or TRBV12-4 and TRBJ2-1, with a possible D match to TRBD2 (7 bases). V gave up 5 bases and J gave up 4 bases, with 12 bases separating them. CDR3 length equals 14 residues. The CDR3 loop is CASSLSGTYNEQFF. The CDR3 DNA sequence: TGTGCCAGCAGTCTCAGCGGGACATACAATGAGCAGTTCTTC.

This clonotype turned up a few times. J is TRBJ2-5 and V is TRBV7-8; TRBD1 matches 8 bases. The CDR3 runs to 14 residues. V lost 2 bases and J lost 5; bases outside the gene matches: 4. The germline gives CDR1 SGHVS, CDR2 FQNEAQ. CDR3: CASSLSRGRETQYF. The CDR3 DNA sequence: TGTGCCAGCAGCTTATCCAGGGGGCGGGAGACCCAGTACTTC.

Turning to this clonotype: A much bigger clone sits one base away, suggesting this may be a read error. The rearrangement uses TRBV5-1 and TRBJ2-7; the D gene is possibly TRBD1 (5 bases). CDR3 length: 14 amino acids. Germline CDR1 SGHRS, CDR2 YFSETQ. CDR3 in amino acids: CANSLVGDSYEQYF. CDR3 bases: TGCGCCAACAGCTTGGTAGGGGACTCCTACGAGCAGTACTTC.

This clonotype was observed many times. The genes are TRBV15 and TRBJ2-3; TRBD2 aligns across 10 bases. This CDR3 has 17 residues. J was trimmed by 2 bases and V by 0 bases; bases with no gene match: 5. From germline, CDR1 is LNHNV and CDR2 YYDKDF (reference sequence). CDR3 region: CATSRDLTSGNTDTQYF. The CDR3 coding sequence is TGTGCCACCAGCAGAGATCTTACTAGCGGGAACACAGATACGCAGTATTTT.

This clonotype was seen at least ten times. The rearrangement links TRBV5-1 to TRBJ1-5; D not certain. The CDR3 runs to 13 residues. Trimming took 3 bases from V and 7 from J, leaving 11 bases between them. CDR1 and CDR2 (germline): SGHRS, YFSETQ. The CDR3 DNA reads TGCGCCAGCAGCTACGAACCGGGGCAGCCCCAGCATTTT. It yields the protein CASSYEPGQPQHF.

This clonotype was observed many times. The rearrangement uses TRBV4-1 and TRBJ1-1; perhaps TRBD1 as D (6 bases). Trimming took off 0 bases at V and 0 bases at J, with 14 bases between the two ends. The V gene's germline CDR1 is MGHRA and CDR2 YSYEKL. This CDR3 spans 17 amino acids. The CDR3 bases are TGCGCCAGCAGCCAAGATCTGACAGGACTAATGAACACTGAAGCTTTCTTT. Residues: CASSQDLTGLMNTEAFF.

This clonotype was seen only a few times. The V and J genes are TRBV4-2 and TRBJ2-7, with a possible D match to TRBD2 (5 bases). V lost 0 bases and J lost 0, with 9 bases in between. Germline V gene sequence: CDR1 LGHNA, CDR2 YNFKEQ. The CDR3 length is 15 residues. CDR3 residues: CASSQDKAGSYEQYF. CDR3 nucleotide sequence: TGTGCCAGCAGCCAAGATAAGGCGGGCTCCTACGAGCAGTACTTC.

Only a few counts were recorded for this clonotype. The V and J genes are TRBV12-3 or TRBV12-4 and TRBJ1-5; tentatively, D is TRBD1 (5 bases). Trimming removed 6 bases at V and 2 bases at J, with 11 bases between. This CDR3 region has 14 residues. The CDR3 region has the DNA TGTGCCAGCAGGCCGGGGGTCGGCAATCAGCCCCAGCATTTT. Translating gives CASRPGVGNQPQHF.

This clonotype was recorded at least ten times. In nucleotides, the CDR3 is TGTGCCAGCAGTTACTCGCTTCCCACAGATTACAATGAGCAGTTCTTC. Residues: CASSYSLPTDYNEQFF. The rearrangement joins TRBV6-5 to TRBJ2-1; D is ambiguous. The CDR3 contains 16 residues. CDR1 is MNHEY and CDR2 is SVGAGI in the germline V gene. V shed 0 bases and J shed 4 bases, with 13 bases lying between them.

The table lists this clonotype with a few counts. The CDR3 loop is CASSLFGKHEQFF. The CDR3 DNA is TGTGCCAGCAGCTTGTTTGGTAAGCATGAGCAGTTCTTC. The genes are TRBV5-4 and TRBJ2-1; D is undetermined. V gave up 1 base and J gave up 8 bases, with 10 bases separating them. The germline V gene has CDR1 SGHNT and CDR2 YYREEE (reference sequence). This CDR3 has 13 amino acids.

CDR3 in DNA: TGTGCCAGCAGCTCAACGCGGAGGCCAAACAATGAGCAGTTCTTC. Protein product: CASSSTRRPNNEQFF. The V gene is TRBV7-2, the J gene TRBJ2-1; D is perhaps TRBD2 (5 bases). The CDR3 is 15 amino acids. Between the trimmed V and J ends, which lost 4 bases and 5 bases, there was a span of 15 bases. Germline V gene sequence: CDR1 SGHTA, CDR2 FQGNSA.

The sample holds a few counts of this clonotype. The rearrangement uses TRBV7-8 and TRBJ2-3, with 7 bases aligning to TRBD2. CDR1 and CDR2 from the germline V gene are SGHVS and FQNEAQ. V dropped 3 bases and J dropped 1; count of bases not matched to a gene: 10. The CDR3 has 17 residues. CDR3 protein: CASSFGRTVIGTDTQYF. Here the CDR3 DNA reads TGTGCCAGCAGCTTCGGGAGGACCGTTATCGGCACAGATACGCAGTATTTT.

The J gene is TRBJ1-6, the V gene TRBV5-6; 11 bases match TRBD1. This CDR3 contains 15 residues. The ends lost 4 bases at V and 6 bases at J; junction bases unmatched: 3. Germline V CDR1 and CDR2: SGHDT, YYEEEE. CDR3 DNA sequence: TGTGCCAGCAGCCTGGGGACAGGGGGTAATTCACCCCTCCACTTT. Translating it yields CASSLGTGGNSPLHF.

The rearrangement links TRBV7-9 to TRBJ2-3; 9 nucleotides line up with TRBD2. V gave up 10 bases and J gave up 1 base; unmatched junction bases: 3. Per the germline V gene, CDR1 is SEHNR and CDR2 is FQNEAQ (reference sequence). This CDR3 comprises 13 residues. The CDR3 here is CATERGGTDTQYF. CDR3 nucleotides: TGTGCCACCGAGCGGGGGGGCACAGATACGCAGTATTTT.

This clonotype was seen only a few times. This rearrangement joins TRBV18 to TRBJ2-1, with 8 nucleotides matching TRBD1. The CDR3 spans 14 residues. CDR1 and CDR2 (germline): KGHSH, LQKENI. With 6 bases clipped from V and 7 bases from J, the junction kept 8 bases outside the gene matches. CDR3 protein: CASSLDRGPNEQFF. In DNA form, the CDR3 reads TGTGCCAGCTCGCTAGACAGGGGTCCGAATGAGCAGTTCTTC. Combining the CDR3 with reference TRBV18 and TRBJ2-1 gives the whole variable domain NAGVMQNPRHLVRRRGQEARLRCSPMKGHSHVYWYRQLPEEGLKFMVYLQKENIIDESGMPKERFSAEFPKEGPSILRIQQVVRGDSAAYFCASSLDRGPNEQFFGPGTRLTVL.

The sample holds a few counts of this clonotype. V gene TRBV2 combines with J gene TRBJ1-1; no clear D gene. Germline CDR1 SNHLY, CDR2 FYNNEI. Trimming took 8 bases from V and 1 from J, leaving 5 bases between them. The length of the CDR3 is 11 residues. CDR3 coding DNA: TGTGCCAGCGAGGGGAACACTGAAGCTTTCTTT. Translation gives CASEGNTEAFF. Full variable domain (remainder filled in from reference TRBV2 and TRBJ1-1): EPEVTQTPSHQVTQMGQEVILRCVPISNHLYFYWYRQILGQKVEFLVSFYNNEISEKSEIFDDQFSVERPDGSNFTLKIRSTKLEDSAMYFCASEGNTEAFFGQGTRLTVV.

This clonotype was counted between two and nine times. The chain recombines TRBV5-1 with TRBJ2-7; D may be TRBD1 (5 bases). Trimming pared 5 bases from V and 4 bases from J, leaving 16 bases between. CDR1 and CDR2 from the germline V gene are SGHRS and YFSETQ. The CDR3 is 14 residues long. CDR3 residues: CASSTQGGVYEQYF. In DNA, the CDR3 is TGCGCCAGCAGTACTCAGGGTGGAGTTTACGAGCAGTACTTC.

This clonotype has more than one count but fewer than ten. The V and J genes are TRBV6-1 and TRBJ2-7; 9 positions match TRBD1. Germline CDR1 and CDR2: MNHNS and SASEGT. CDR3 length: 16 residues. J gave up 6 bases and V 6 bases, and 15 bases lay outside the gene matches. The CDR3 protein is CASRSTPGQGRGEQYF. The CDR3 nucleotides read TGTGCCAGCAGGTCAACCCCGGGACAGGGAAGAGGCGAGCAGTACTTC.